This T cell receptor (beta chain) was documented in a study of cytotoxic CD8 clonotypes in ibrutinib-treated CLL. Germline V gene data show CDR1 as SGHRS and CDR2 as YFSETQ. Trimming pared 4 bases from V and 4 bases from J, leaving 11 bases between. This CDR3 comprises 13 residues. Clones were sequenced by immunoSEQ multiplex PCR, and TCRdb holds only the in-frame ones, with some missing. The sample has roughly 100,000 clones, approximately 78% seen once. This rearrangement joins TRBV5-1 to TRBJ2-5, with D tentatively TRBD1 (6 bases). The sequenced sample was PBMCs, obtained after 12 months of ibrutinib treatment. This TCR derives from a human donor with chronic lymphocytic leukemia. The CDR3 DNA reads as TGCGCCAGCAGCCCCGGGACATCAGAGACCCAGTACTTC. It yields the protein CASSPGTSETQYF.